This T cell receptor beta chain appears in the sequencing data of a study of T-cell reconstitution after alpha-beta-depleted transplantation in children. Worth noting for this clonotype: Its cognate antigen is unknown.

The junction had 7 bases not matched to a gene; V was cut back by 4 bases and J by 3 bases. Germline V lookup: CDR1 DFQATT, CDR2 SNEGSKA (reference sequence). CDR3 length: 15 amino acids. The authors prepared the TCRbeta library with unique molecular identifiers. One entry per CDR3 protein results from TCRdb running MiXCR on the PCR reads. The sample includes 120,000 to 150,000 distinct CDR3 sequences, 8% to 10% seen only once; the top ten take roughly 20%. Study observations and caveats: In patients about two months after transplant, alpha-beta T cells reportedly arose from several hundred expanded graft clones. One year after transplant, T-cell counts and diversity came mostly from newly produced T cells.

This sample comprised PBMCs, mostly from graft donor cells, obtained 180 days after TCRalphabeta/CD19-depleted stem cell transplant. V is TRBV20-1 and J is TRBJ2-2, with 8 bases that match TRBD2. This clonotype was sampled from a female patient aged 2-15 years who had a stem cell transplant for congenital amegakaryocytic thrombocytopenia, so the T cells may come from the graft donor. The CDR3 is CSATPGGADTGELFF. DNA of the CDR3: TGCAGTGCTACCCCCGGGGGGGCGGACACCGGGGAGCTGTTTTTT.